The rows below give T cell receptor beta chains drawn from one sample of a study of blood T cell repertoires in COVID-19. TCRdb keeps only in-frame clones here, not all; method: immunoSEQ multiplex PCR. The table lists around 150,000 clones, roughly 81% of them singletons. Material for sequencing was peripheral blood. The receptors come from a man aged 40-49 years with acute or convalescent COVID-19. CDR3s include the opening cysteine and the closing phenylalanine or tryptophan. The D gene is left open where the match is weak.

v_call: TRBV6-5
j_call: TRBJ1-3
d_call: -
cdr3_nt: TGTGCCAGCAGTTACTCGAAGTCACTCTCTGGAAACACCATATATTTT
cdr3_aa: CASSYSKSLSGNTIYF

v_call: TRBV18
j_call: TRBJ1-1
d_call: -
cdr3_nt: TGTGCCAGCTCACGGGGGGAGGGCACTGAAGCTTTCTTT
cdr3_aa: CASSRGEGTEAFF

v_call: TRBV6-5
j_call: TRBJ1-2
d_call: TRBD1
cdr3_nt: TGTGCCACCCACTCGGGACAGTTTAACTATGGCTACACCTTC
cdr3_aa: CATHSGQFNYGYTF

v_call: TRBV19
j_call: TRBJ1-1
d_call: -
cdr3_nt: TGTGCCAGTAGTATGGCAGGGCGATCAAGCAGGTCTGAAGCTTTCTTT
cdr3_aa: CASSMAGRSSRSEAFF

v_call: TRBV2
j_call: TRBJ2-7
d_call: -
cdr3_nt: TGTGCCAGCAGCGTAGCGGTGGAGCAGTACTTC
cdr3_aa: CASSVAVEQYF

v_call: TRBV24-1
j_call: TRBJ1-2
d_call: TRBD1
cdr3_nt: TGTGCCACCAGTGATTCCGGACAGGGCTCGAGGACTAACTATGGCTACACCTTC
cdr3_aa: CATSDSGQGSRTNYGYTF

v_call: TRBV7-2
j_call: TRBJ2-5
d_call: -
cdr3_nt: TGTGCCAGCAGCTTTGGTGGGGGCGGAGAGACCCAGTACTTC
cdr3_aa: CASSFGGGGETQYF

v_call: TRBV6-2/TRBV6-3
j_call: TRBJ2-7
d_call: -
cdr3_nt: TGTGCCAGCAGTTTTGACAGCTACGAGCAGTACTTC
cdr3_aa: CASSFDSYEQYF

v_call: TRBV12-5
j_call: TRBJ2-1
d_call: TRBD1
cdr3_nt: TGTGCTAGTGGTTTGGAACGGACAGGGGGTGAGCAGTTCTTC
cdr3_aa: CASGLERTGGEQFF

v_call: TRBV7-2
j_call: TRBJ1-2
d_call: TRBD1
cdr3_nt: TGTGCCAGCCGGGGGACAGCTAACTATGGCTACACCTTC
cdr3_aa: CASRGTANYGYTF

v_call: TRBV7-2
j_call: TRBJ1-1
d_call: -
cdr3_nt: TGTGCCAGCACCGTGGAGAGGGCACGTGCTGAAGCTTTCTTT
cdr3_aa: CASTVERARAEAFF